Following are 13 T cell receptor beta chains from one sample sequenced in a study of PD-1 blockade in classical Hodgkin lymphoma (dated by TCRdb to the early 2020s). Interpreted using the paper, the time point label stands for: cycle 2 day 1 (C2D1) of nivolumab. Every trial patient had relapsed after autologous stem cell transplantation, and cohorts A, B and C differed in prior brentuximab vedotin exposure. The library was prepared using the immunoSEQ multiplex PCR assay. Here the immuneACCESS table is served through TCRdb, limited to in-frame sequences with V and J called. Missing clones are a known gap in these copies; in checked studies unresolved V genes cover under half, and the rest lacks a known reason. The sample table shows about 85,000 clones, and around 90% are seen once. Over 2% of the sample lies in the top ten. Sequenced here: peripheral blood mononuclear cells (PBMCs), sampled before the second cycle of nivolumab. The source of these receptors is a human donor with classical Hodgkin lymphoma.

As for this clone: Other DNA sequences from this sample encode an identical CDR3 as well. The rearrangement uses TRBV7-9 and TRBJ2-7; D ambiguous. Trimming took off 1 base at V and 0 bases at J, with 1 base between the two ends. Germline-derived CDR1 and CDR2 are SEHNR and FQNEAQ (reference sequence). This CDR3 has 12 residues. CDR3 nucleotides: TGTGCCAGCAGCTTAGTCTCCTACGAGCAGTACTTC. This sequence encodes CASSLVSYEQYF.

The chain combines TRBV10-1 with TRBJ1-3; D is uncertain. The CDR3 is made up of 16 amino acids. Trimming took 4 bases from V and 2 from J, leaving 15 bases between them. Germline-derived CDR1 and CDR2 are WNHNN and SYGVQD (reference sequence). The CDR3 DNA reads TGCGCCAGCAGTGCGGTACAGAACCCCGCTGGAAACACCATATATTTT. Translation gives CASSAVQNPAGNTIYF.

The rearrangement links TRBV5-1 to TRBJ1-5; D gene ambiguous. Trimming stripped 0 bases from V and 1 base from J, with 8 bases between. This CDR3 is built from 15 residues. Germline-derived CDR1 and CDR2 are SGHRS and YFSETQ. The CDR3 sequence: CASSLGGESNQPQHF. CDR3 coding DNA: TGCGCCAGCAGCTTGGGTGGGGAGAGCAATCAGCCCCAGCATTTT. The complete variable domain, with remaining parts taken from reference TRBV5-1 and TRBJ1-5, reads KAGVTQTPRYLIKTRGQQVTLSCSPISGHRSVSWYQQTPGQGLQFLFEYFSETQRNKGNFPGRFSGRQFSNSRSEMNVSTLELGDSALYLCASSLGGESNQPQHFGDGTRLSIL.

The V and J genes are TRBV5-6 and TRBJ2-5, with 14 nucleotides matching TRBD2. V lost 2 bases and J lost 4; bases outside the gene matches: 7. There are 17 residues in the CDR3. Germline loops: CDR1 SGHDT, CDR2 YYEEEE. The CDR3 here is CASSLGLTSGRGETQYF. DNA of the CDR3: TGTGCCAGCAGCTTAGGTTTGACTAGCGGGAGGGGAGAGACCCAGTACTTC.

The chain carries TRBV30 and TRBJ2-3; no clear D gene. This CDR3 spans 10 amino acids. CDR1 is GTSNPN and CDR2 is SVGIG in the germline V gene (reference sequence). Trimming shortened V by 2 bases and J by 7 bases, and 4 bases separated the two germline ends. CDR3 bases: TGTGCCTGGAGTCTAAATACGCAGTATTTT. Translated, it gives CAWSLNTQYF.

This clone appeared a few times. The chain couples TRBV7-9 to TRBJ2-3, with D perhaps matching TRBD1 (5 bases). The CDR3 is made up of 15 amino acids. In germline, CDR1 is SEHNR, CDR2 FQNEAQ (reference sequence). The V end was cut by 0 bases, the J end by 3 bases, with 10 bases between. The CDR3 coding sequence is TGTGCCAGCAGCTTAGCGGGCAGGGTTACAGATACGCAGTATTTT. This encodes CASSLAGRVTDTQYF.

The CDR3 is CATHKRDSTDTQYF. CDR3 nucleotide sequence: TGTGCCACCCATAAGCGGGATAGCACAGATACGCAGTATTTT. The V gene is TRBV27, the J gene TRBJ2-3; 7 bases line up with TRBD2. The length of the CDR3 is 14 residues. Germline loops: CDR1 MNHEY, CDR2 SMNVEV (reference sequence). The V gene end was trimmed by 10 bases and the J gene end by 0 bases; junction bases not matched to a gene: 7.

The chain recombines TRBV2 with TRBJ2-7; maybe TRBD1 (7 bases). Germline V gene data show CDR1 as SNHLY and CDR2 as FYNNEI. CDR3 length equals 14 residues. V was trimmed by 7 bases and J by 4 bases, leaving 17 bases between them. This CDR3 reads CASIRVAGGYEQYF. The CDR3, as DNA: TGTGCCAGCATCCGTGTGGCAGGGGGGTACGAGCAGTACTTC.

This clone occurred once. J is TRBJ2-5 and V is TRBV7-2; no firm D call. V shed 1 base and J shed 5 bases, with 11 bases lying between them. Germline V gene lookup returns CDR1 SGHTA and CDR2 FQGNSA. The CDR3 is 14 residues long. The CDR3 sequence is CASSLVGAKETQYF. Written as DNA, the CDR3 is TGTGCCAGCAGCTTAGTGGGCGCCAAGGAGACCCAGTACTTC.

The chain links TRBV28 to TRBJ2-3; 7 bases agree with TRBD2. CDR3 length equals 15 residues. The germline V gene encodes CDR1 MDHEN and CDR2 SYDVKM. J gave up 3 bases and V 3 bases, and 6 bases lay outside the gene matches. The CDR3 DNA follows: TGTGCCAGCAGTTTGGGAGCGGGAAATACAGATACGCAGTATTTT. Translated, it gives CASSLGAGNTDTQYF. The whole variable domain, remainder taken from reference TRBV28 and TRBJ2-3, is DVKVTQSSRYLVKRTGEKVFLECVQDMDHENMFWYRQDPGLGLRLIYFSYDVKMKEKGDIPEGYSVSREKKERFSLILESASTNQTSMYLCASSLGAGNTDTQYFGPGTRLTVL.

V usage is TRBV18 and J usage is TRBJ2-7, with 9 nucleotides matching TRBD1. The CDR3 length is 18 residues. J gave up 4 bases and V 6 bases, and 19 bases lay outside the gene matches. Germline values: CDR1 KGHSH, CDR2 LQKENI. The CDR3 reads CASSPLSLSGTGLYEQYF. CDR3 sequence (DNA): TGTGCCAGCTCCCCCCTAAGCCTATCTGGGACAGGGCTATACGAGCAGTACTTC. The variable domain in full, completed from reference TRBV18 and TRBJ2-7, reads NAGVMQNPRHLVRRRGQEARLRCSPMKGHSHVYWYRQLPEEGLKFMVYLQKENIIDESGMPKERFSAEFPKEGPSILRIQQVVRGDSAAYFCASSPLSLSGTGLYEQYFGPGTRLTVT.

The chain carries TRBV11-3 and TRBJ1-1; no reliable D call. This CDR3 spans 14 amino acids. V lost 0 bases to trimming and J lost 3 bases, with 8 bases between them. Germline V lookup: CDR1 SGHNT, CDR2 YENEEA. This CDR3 is CASSLDWPYTEAFF. CDR3 DNA: TGTGCCAGCAGCTTAGATTGGCCTTACACTGAAGCTTTCTTT.

The chain has TRBV27 and TRBJ2-3; D unresolved. Germline lookup yields CDR1 MNHEY and CDR2 SMNVEV (reference sequence). The V end lost 7 bases, the J end lost 0 bases, and 14 bases lay between the germline ends. The CDR3 is made up of 15 amino acids. CDR3 loop: CASTSFPLSTDTQYF. The CDR3 region has the DNA TGTGCCAGCACCTCTTTTCCCCTGAGCACAGATACGCAGTATTTT.